The rows below give T cell receptor beta chains drawn from one sample of a study of Graves' ophthalmopathy and Graves' hyperthyroidism. From the multiplex PCR reads, TCRdb called clonotypes with MiXCR, one entry per CDR3 protein. The sample lists hundreds of thousands of distinct CDR3 sequences, around a fifth occurring once. Source material: peripheral blood. Receptor source: a woman younger than 30 with stable Graves' hyperthyroidism. Both conserved end residues are part of each CDR3. The order of the fields is V gene, J gene, clone size, D gene, CDR3 protein, CDR3 DNA. D genes are given only for firm matches. Rows may omit the clone size; those that give it use once, few, many or a size class.

V: TRBV28
J: TRBJ2-7
size: many
D: .
CDR3: CASSSYRLGGPSYEQYF
DNA: TGTGCCAGCAGTTCATACCGGCTGGGAGGCCCAAGCTACGAGCAGTACTTC

V: TRBV29-1
J: TRBJ1-1
size: many
D: .
CDR3: CSAQFGGGLGTEAFF
DNA: TGCAGCGCTCAGTTCGGCGGGGGCCTAGGCACTGAAGCTTTCTTT

V: TRBV6-2/TRBV6-3
J: TRBJ2-2
size: many
D: .
CDR3: CATDRANTGELFF
DNA: TGTGCCACGGACAGAGCGAACACCGGGGAGCTGTTTTTT

V: TRBV19
J: TRBJ2-3
size: many
D: .
CDR3: CASSIGGIDTQYF
DNA: TGTGCCAGTAGTATAGGAGGAATAGATACGCAGTATTTT

V: TRBV11-2
J: TRBJ1-2
size: many
D: .
CDR3: CASSLDSVNYGYTF
DNA: TGTGCCAGCAGCTTAGACAGCGTTAACTATGGCTACACCTTC

V: TRBV15
J: TRBJ2-5
size: .
D: .
CDR3: CATSSAVAPQYF
DNA: TGTGCCACCAGCAGTGCCGTCGCTCCCCAGTACTTC

V: TRBV10-3
J: TRBJ2-1
size: .
D: TRBD2
CDR3: CAISESPGIAGGFSYNEQFF
DNA: TGTGCCATCAGTGAGTCACCGGGTATAGCGGGAGGGTTCTCCTACAATGAGCAGTTCTTC

V: TRBV6-5
J: TRBJ2-7
size: many
D: .
CDR3: CASSYSDGSSYEQYF
DNA: TGTGCCAGCAGTTACTCGGACGGGTCCTCCTACGAGCAGTACTTC

V: TRBV28
J: TRBJ2-5
size: many
D: TRBD1
CDR3: CASSLLVTGETQYF
DNA: TGTGCCAGCAGTTTACTCGTGACAGGGGAGACCCAGTACTTC

V: TRBV5-6
J: TRBJ2-7
size: few
D: .
CDR3: CASRKYSGYEQYF
DNA: TGTGCCAGCAGAAAATATAGCGGCTACGAGCAGTACTTC

V: TRBV6-5
J: TRBJ1-2
size: .
D: .
CDR3: CASSYSRVYGYTF
DNA: TGTGCCAGCAGTTATTCCAGGGTTTATGGCTACACCTTC

V: TRBV19
J: TRBJ2-7
size: .
D: .
CDR3: CASSGRVDYNYEQYF
DNA: TGTGCCAGTAGCGGTAGGGTCGACTACAACTACGAGCAGTACTTC

V: TRBV28
J: TRBJ1-2
size: .
D: .
CDR3: CASSLDRPEYGYTF
DNA: TGTGCCAGCAGCCTCGACAGGCCGGAGTATGGCTACACCTTC

V: TRBV4-2
J: TRBJ2-7
size: few
D: .
CDR3: CASSQALAGVSYEQYF
DNA: TGTGCCAGCAGCCAAGCCTTGGCAGGGGTTTCCTACGAGCAGTACTTC

V: TRBV27
J: TRBJ2-2
size: .
D: .
CDR3: CASSVQGNTGELFF
DNA: TGTGCCAGCAGTGTACAGGGGAACACCGGGGAGCTGTTTTTT

V: TRBV20-1
J: TRBJ1-2
size: many
D: .
CDR3: CSVALDSYYGYTF
DNA: TGCAGTGTAGCCCTGGACAGCTACTATGGCTACACCTTC

V: TRBV28
J: TRBJ1-5
size: many
D: .
CDR3: CASSFAQGIINQPQHF
DNA: TGTGCCAGCAGTTTTGCGCAGGGCATTATCAATCAGCCCCAGCATTTT

V: TRBV5-1
J: TRBJ1-6
size: .
D: TRBD1
CDR3: CASSSGQGISLHHF
DNA: TGCGCTAGCAGCTCTGGACAGGGTATTTCACTCCACCACTTT

V: TRBV12-3/TRBV12-4
J: TRBJ1-1
size: many
D: .
CDR3: CASSVTMNTEAFF
DNA: TGTGCCAGCAGTGTTACTATGAACACTGAAGCTTTCTTT

V: TRBV20-1
J: TRBJ1-2
size: many
D: .
CDR3: CSAANSNQQGYTF
DNA: TGCAGTGCTGCAAATTCGAACCAGCAAGGCTACACCTTC

V: TRBV28
J: TRBJ2-7
size: many
D: .
CDR3: CASKAAYEQYF
DNA: TGTGCCAGCAAAGCCGCCTACGAGCAGTACTTC

V: TRBV28
J: TRBJ1-5
size: many
D: .
CDR3: CASSPPPGGNQPQHF
DNA: TGTGCCAGCAGTCCCCCGCCCGGAGGCAATCAGCCCCAGCATTTT

V: TRBV7-3
J: TRBJ1-6
size: many
D: .
CDR3: CASSLTGNSHLHF
DNA: TGTGCCAGCAGCTTAACAGGGAATTCACACCTCCACTTT

V: TRBV4-1
J: TRBJ1-5
size: .
D: .
CDR3: CASSQSDRSFQPQHF
DNA: TGCGCCAGCAGCCAAAGTGACAGGTCTTTTCAGCCCCAGCATTTT

V: TRBV12-5
J: TRBJ1-1
size: few
D: .
CDR3: CASGAAFVNTEAFF
DNA: TGTGCTAGTGGGGCAGCCTTTGTGAACACTGAAGCTTTCTTT

V: TRBV28
J: TRBJ2-7
size: .
D: .
CDR3: CASGIDSPNEQYF
DNA: TGTGCCAGCGGAATAGACAGTCCGAACGAGCAGTACTTC

V: TRBV6-1
J: TRBJ1-6
size: many
D: .
CDR3: CASSRSRPENSPLHF
DNA: TGTGCCAGCAGTAGGAGCAGACCCGAAAATTCACCCCTCCACTTT

V: TRBV25-1
J: TRBJ2-7
size: .
D: TRBD2
CDR3: CASSESGTSGSFSDEQYF
DNA: TGTGCCAGCAGTGAGTCCGGGACTAGCGGGAGTTTTAGCGACGAGCAGTACTTC

V: TRBV6-5
J: TRBJ1-1
size: many
D: .
CDR3: CASKTTGYTEAFF
DNA: TGTGCCAGCAAAACAACAGGGTACACTGAAGCTTTCTTT

V: TRBV2
J: TRBJ2-7
size: many
D: TRBD1
CDR3: CASGDSPYEQYF
DNA: TGTGCCAGCGGGGACAGCCCCTACGAGCAGTACTTC

V: TRBV6-2/TRBV6-3
J: TRBJ2-7
size: few
D: .
CDR3: CASSYDEIRYEQYF
DNA: TGTGCCAGCAGTTACGACGAGATCCGCTACGAGCAGTACTTC

V: TRBV12-3/TRBV12-4
J: TRBJ2-7
size: many
D: TRBD1
CDR3: CASSLPGQGVGEQYF
DNA: TGTGCCAGCAGTCTCCCGGGACAGGGTGTTGGCGAGCAGTACTTC

V: TRBV7-9
J: TRBJ1-5
size: many
D: .
CDR3: CASSFDMSLGINQPQHF
DNA: TGTGCCAGCAGCTTCGACATGAGCTTAGGTATAAATCAGCCCCAGCATTTT

V: TRBV9
J: TRBJ2-7
size: many
D: .
CDR3: CASGPGGHEQYF
DNA: TGTGCCAGCGGACCCGGGGGGCACGAGCAGTACTTC

V: TRBV6-1
J: TRBJ1-6
size: .
D: .
CDR3: CASSPVGSSYNSPLHF
DNA: TGTGCCAGCAGCCCCGTTGGAAGCTCCTATAATTCACCCCTCCACTTT

V: TRBV30
J: TRBJ1-2
size: few
D: .
CDR3: CAWSVTGLGYTF
DNA: TGTGCCTGGAGTGTAACCGGGCTTGGCTACACCTTC

V: TRBV6-2/TRBV6-3
J: TRBJ1-6
size: many
D: .
CDR3: CASSYSVAASPLHF
DNA: TGTGCCAGCAGTTACTCAGTCGCAGCATCACCCCTCCACTTT

V: TRBV20-1
J: TRBJ2-7
size: many
D: .
CDR3: CSARVFLRYEQYF
DNA: TGCAGTGCTAGAGTATTCCTCCGCTACGAGCAGTACTTC

V: TRBV6-6
J: TRBJ1-5
size: many
D: .
CDR3: CASSSLGQPQHF
DNA: TGTGCCAGCAGTTCCCTGGGTCAGCCCCAGCATTTT

V: TRBV27
J: TRBJ2-2
size: many
D: TRBD2
CDR3: CASSRREAGELFF
DNA: TGTGCCAGCAGTCGACGGGAGGCCGGGGAGCTGTTTTTT

V: TRBV12-3/TRBV12-4
J: TRBJ2-5
size: many
D: TRBD1
CDR3: CASRGTGETQYF
DNA: TGTGCCAGCAGGGGGACAGGAGAGACCCAGTACTTC

V: TRBV7-2
J: TRBJ2-7
size: many
D: .
CDR3: CASSLGASSYEQYF
DNA: TGTGCCAGCAGCTTAGGTGCCTCCTCCTACGAGCAGTACTTC

V: TRBV6-1
J: TRBJ1-5
size: many
D: .
CDR3: CASSEESGGFQPQHF
DNA: TGTGCCAGCAGTGAAGAATCCGGAGGGTTTCAGCCCCAGCATTTT

V: TRBV27
J: TRBJ2-7
size: few
D: .
CDR3: CASSPRGHSSYEQYF
DNA: TGTGCCAGCAGTCCCAGGGGACACAGCTCCTACGAGCAGTACTTC

V: TRBV10-3
J: TRBJ1-2
size: .
D: .
CDR3: CAISEHNNYGYTF
DNA: TGTGCCATCAGTGAGCATAATAACTATGGCTACACCTTC

V: TRBV20-1
J: TRBJ1-2
size: .
D: TRBD1
CDR3: CSARDPHRGPGYTF
DNA: TGCAGTGCTAGAGATCCCCACAGGGGGCCTGGCTACACCTTC

V: TRBV11-1
J: TRBJ1-6
size: .
D: .
CDR3: CASSLAQNSPLHF
DNA: TGTGCCAGCAGCTTAGCGCAGAATTCACCCCTCCACTTT